This record concerns one T cell receptor beta chain sequence. Its specificity is not known. Treatment meaning: 19 received Ad26.COV2.S at low or high dose, single or two shots; about 5 received placebo; per-sample allocation not given. All samples were drawn on day 63, counting from the first vaccine or placebo injection. The assay was immunoSEQ multiplex PCR, and TCRdb's table has in-frame clones only and misses some. The sample yields about 440,000 clones, approximately 90% seen once. The V gene's germline CDR1 is LNHDA and CDR2 SQIVND (reference sequence). The CDR3 runs to 18 residues. Trimming took 5 bases from V and 4 from J, leaving 25 bases between them. The data derive from a study of Ad26.COV2.S vaccination and SARS-CoV-2 variants. Study-wide findings and caveats: Recipients of either vaccine or placebo displayed similar breadth of non-spike TCRs.

Sequencing used peripheral blood, obtained in a trial of Ad26.COV2.S vaccine versus placebo. V usage is TRBV19 and J usage is TRBJ2-3; possibly TRBD2 for D (7 bases). This clonotype was obtained from a person aged 18-60 years who received the Ad26.COV2.S COVID-19 vaccine or a placebo. CDR3 sequence reads: CASSSESGRGTKADTQYF. The CDR3, as DNA: TGTGCCAGTAGTTCCGAATCAGGGAGGGGGACTAAGGCAGATACGCAGTATTTT.